The 13 T cell receptor beta chains presented below share a single source sample, sequenced in a study of monozygotic twins with inflammatory bowel disease. One entry per CDR3 protein, without DNA, is what TCRdb gives after re-calling the 5' RACE reads. The table for this sample gives approximately 330,000 distinct CDR3 sequences. Sequenced sample: blood. These receptors all stem from a human donor with ulcerative colitis or Crohn's disease, or a healthy co-twin of an affected twin (not recorded which).

The chain is built from TRBV6-5 and TRBJ2-6. The CDR3 loop spans 15 amino acids. Per germline, CDR1 MNHEY and CDR2 SVGAGI. This chain's CDR3 is CASSYRFSGANVLTF.

The chain combines TRBV18 with TRBJ2-2. CDR3 size: 15 residues. Germline values: CDR1 KGHSH, CDR2 LQKENI. This CDR3 is CASSPPTGSTGELFF.

This sequence joins TRBV6-5 and TRBJ1-2. Per germline, CDR1 MNHEY and CDR2 SVGAGI. The CDR3 is made up of 13 amino acids. The CDR3 reads CAGSYLRGEGYTF.

The rearrangement joins TRBV10-3 to TRBJ2-1; TCRdb's D call, TRBD2, is unchecked because there is no DNA. Germline assignment: CDR1 ENHRY and CDR2 SYGVKD. There are 13 residues in the CDR3. The CDR3 protein is CAISLAGGNEQFF.

This chain uses TRBV4-1 with TRBJ1-6. CDR1 is MGHRA, CDR2 YSYEKL, per germline. The CDR3 sequence is 12 residues long. CDR3 protein: CASSRQPEALHF.

The chain couples TRBV29-1 to TRBJ2-7; absent DNA, TCRdb's TRBD2 call cannot be checked. Germline V gene lookup returns CDR1 SQVTM and CDR2 ANQGSEA. CDR3 length equals 14 residues. This CDR3 reads CSVGSSGGGYEQYF.

This CDR3 reads CASSFANGFTETQYF. The gene calls are TRBV5-6 and TRBJ2-5. In germline, CDR1 is SGHDT, CDR2 YYEEEE. The CDR3 has 15 amino acids.

The chain links TRBV7-9 to TRBJ1-5. Germline V gives CDR1 SEHNR, CDR2 FQNEAQ (reference sequence). The CDR3 sequence is 13 residues long. The chain's CDR3 is CASSLKSNQPQHF.

This chain joins TRBV19 and TRBJ2-7; TCRdb outputs TRBD2, but without DNA this stays unchecked. This CDR3 contains 15 residues. Per the germline V gene, CDR1 is LNHDA and CDR2 is SQIVND (reference sequence). CDR3 loop: CASTPGLAGSREQYF. Combining the CDR3 with reference TRBV19 and TRBJ2-7 gives the whole variable domain DGGITQSPKYLFRKEGQNVTLSCEQNLNHDAMYWYRQDPGQGLRLIYYSQIVNDFQKGDIAEGYSVSREKKESFPLTVTSAQKNPTAFYLCASTPGLAGSREQYFGPGTRLTVT.

The chain couples TRBV20-1 to TRBJ2-4; TCRdb's D gene call, TRBD1, goes unchecked for lack of DNA. Per the germline V gene, CDR1 is DFQATT and CDR2 is SNEGSKA (reference sequence). The CDR3 is 15 residues long. The CDR3 spells CSAKGVPATKNIQYF.

The V and J genes are TRBV20-1 and TRBJ1-5; TCRdb's assignment of TRBD1 cannot be checked, as there is no DNA. Germline V CDR1 and CDR2: DFQATT, SNEGSKA (reference sequence). This CDR3 has 12 amino acids. The CDR3 loop reads CSVTTGDQPQHF.

The chain joins TRBV5-1 to TRBJ2-7; TCRdb's D call, TRBD2, is unchecked because there is no DNA. Germline loops: CDR1 SGHRS, CDR2 YFSETQ. CDR3 size: 15 residues. The CDR3 loop is CASSLELARTYEQYF.

This sequence joins TRBV14 and TRBJ1-2; no DNA is available, so the TRBD1 call from TCRdb remains unchecked. CDR1 is SGHDN and CDR2 is FVKESK in the germline V gene. The CDR3 runs to 15 residues. CDR3 protein: CASSPPGQGVDGYTF.